A selection of T cell receptor beta chains follows, all from one sample in a study of identical twins. TCRdb analysed the 5' RACE reads with MiXCR anew, one entry per CDR3 protein. Here the sample spans about 190,000 distinct CDR3 sequences, about 15% being singletons. These records were also assigned to another study, of T cells expressing NK-cell markers.

The sequencing sample was made of CD8+ T cells sorted from blood. These receptor sequences come from a woman aged 18-29 years in good health. Each CDR3 is given with its conserved first and last residue. A D gene is named only where the DNA matches it firmly. Clone sizes are given selectively: once, few, many, or a class where the clone is expanded.

d_call: TRBD2; j_call: TRBJ2-1; v_call: TRBV9; clone_size: NA; cdr3_aa: CASSVGSGGRGNEQFF; cdr3_nt: TGTGCCAGCAGCGTGGGGAGCGGGGGTCGCGGGAATGAGCAGTTCTTC
d_call: NA; j_call: TRBJ2-5; v_call: TRBV7-9; clone_size: NA; cdr3_aa: CASSPFGGETQYF; cdr3_nt: TGTGCCAGCAGCCCTTTCGGGGGAGAGACCCAGTACTTC
d_call: NA; j_call: TRBJ2-3; v_call: TRBV29-1; clone_size: once; cdr3_aa: CSVEEREDTQYF; cdr3_nt: TGCAGCGTTGAAGAACGGGAAGATACGCAGTATTTT
d_call: NA; j_call: TRBJ2-2; v_call: TRBV7-9; clone_size: few; cdr3_aa: CASHPTTNTGELFF; cdr3_nt: TGTGCCAGCCACCCCACTACGAACACCGGGGAGCTGTTTTTT
d_call: NA; j_call: TRBJ1-2; v_call: TRBV29-1; clone_size: few; cdr3_aa: CIGRGENSYGYTF; cdr3_nt: TGCATCGGCCGGGGTGAGAACTCCTATGGCTACACCTTC
d_call: NA; j_call: TRBJ2-1; v_call: TRBV19; clone_size: few; cdr3_aa: CASSIRVVVGEQFF; cdr3_nt: TGTGCCAGTAGTATCAGGGTTGTAGTGGGTGAGCAGTTCTTC
d_call: TRBD2; j_call: TRBJ2-1; v_call: TRBV3-1; clone_size: few; cdr3_aa: CASSRGGREGNEQFF; cdr3_nt: TGTGCCAGCAGCCGAGGCGGGAGAGAGGGAAATGAGCAGTTCTTC
d_call: TRBD2; j_call: TRBJ2-1; v_call: TRBV12-3/TRBV12-4; clone_size: few; cdr3_aa: CAVDGGSYNEQFF; cdr3_nt: TGTGCCGTAGACGGGGGGTCCTACAATGAGCAGTTCTTC
d_call: TRBD1; j_call: TRBJ2-7; v_call: TRBV6-5; clone_size: many; cdr3_aa: CASSSGGLSYEQYF; cdr3_nt: TGTGCCAGCAGTTCAGGGGGTCTCTCCTACGAGCAGTACTTC
d_call: TRBD2; j_call: TRBJ2-3; v_call: TRBV9; clone_size: NA; cdr3_aa: CASSPPRETTQYF; cdr3_nt: TGTGCCAGCAGCCCGCCGCGGGAGACTACGCAGTATTTT
d_call: NA; j_call: TRBJ2-1; v_call: TRBV5-6; clone_size: few; cdr3_aa: CASSLGFTGTLYNEQFF; cdr3_nt: TGTGCCAGCAGCTTGGGGTTTACGGGGACATTGTACAATGAGCAGTTCTTC
d_call: TRBD2; j_call: TRBJ2-1; v_call: TRBV5-5; clone_size: few; cdr3_aa: CASSFMTSGVYNEQFF; cdr3_nt: TGTGCCAGCAGCTTCATGACTAGCGGGGTCTACAATGAGCAGTTCTTC
d_call: NA; j_call: TRBJ2-1; v_call: TRBV7-9; clone_size: few; cdr3_aa: CASSPGDTVHGFF; cdr3_nt: TGTGCCAGCAGCCCAGGGGACACTGTCCATGGGTTCTTC
d_call: NA; j_call: TRBJ1-1; v_call: TRBV7-9; clone_size: once; cdr3_aa: CASSPPRGKNTEAFF; cdr3_nt: TGTGCCAGCAGCCCACCGAGGGGGAAGAACACTGAAGCTTTCTTT
d_call: TRBD2; j_call: TRBJ2-7; v_call: TRBV12-3/TRBV12-4; clone_size: NA; cdr3_aa: CASSSSGMPSYEQYF; cdr3_nt: TGTGCCAGCAGTTCCAGCGGGATGCCGTCCTACGAGCAGTACTTC
d_call: NA; j_call: TRBJ1-1; v_call: TRBV12-3/TRBV12-4; clone_size: few; cdr3_aa: CASAGGGNTEAFF; cdr3_nt: TGTGCCAGCGCTGGAGGGGGGAACACTGAAGCTTTCTTT
d_call: TRBD1; j_call: TRBJ2-4; v_call: TRBV11-2; clone_size: NA; cdr3_aa: CASSPDRGLSKNIQYF; cdr3_nt: TGTGCCAGCAGCCCCGACAGGGGGTTATCCAAAAACATTCAGTACTTC
d_call: NA; j_call: TRBJ1-3; v_call: TRBV12-3/TRBV12-4; clone_size: NA; cdr3_aa: CASSFPFSGNTIYF; cdr3_nt: TGTGCCAGCAGTTTCCCCTTCTCTGGAAACACCATATATTTT
d_call: NA; j_call: TRBJ1-4; v_call: TRBV3-1; clone_size: NA; cdr3_aa: CASSQDSRESKLFF; cdr3_nt: TGTGCCAGCAGCCAAGATTCTCGAGAATCCAAACTGTTTTTT
d_call: TRBD2; j_call: TRBJ2-1; v_call: TRBV7-8; clone_size: few; cdr3_aa: CASRAQREPRNEQFF; cdr3_nt: TGTGCCAGCAGGGCCCAGCGGGAGCCCCGAAATGAGCAGTTCTTC
d_call: NA; j_call: TRBJ2-7; v_call: TRBV11-3; clone_size: NA; cdr3_aa: CASSPYSTYEQYF; cdr3_nt: TGTGCCAGCAGCCCCTACTCAACCTACGAGCAGTACTTC
d_call: NA; j_call: TRBJ1-3; v_call: TRBV21-1; clone_size: few; cdr3_aa: CASTHNRGGNTIYF; cdr3_nt: TGTGCCAGCACCCATAACAGGGGTGGAAACACCATATATTTT
d_call: NA; j_call: TRBJ2-5; v_call: TRBV10-3; clone_size: few; cdr3_aa: CAISETPSRGAPKTQYF; cdr3_nt: TGTGCCATCAGTGAGACCCCTAGTCGCGGGGCCCCCAAGACCCAGTACTTC
d_call: TRBD2; j_call: TRBJ2-7; v_call: TRBV5-5; clone_size: NA; cdr3_aa: CASSPREAASSYEQYF; cdr3_nt: TGTGCCAGCAGCCCCCGGGAGGCAGCGAGCTCCTACGAGCAGTACTTC
d_call: NA; j_call: TRBJ1-1; v_call: TRBV5-1; clone_size: NA; cdr3_aa: CASSFQGSGTEAFF; cdr3_nt: TGCGCCAGCAGCTTCCAGGGCAGTGGCACTGAAGCTTTCTTT
d_call: NA; j_call: TRBJ1-1; v_call: TRBV20-1; clone_size: once; cdr3_aa: CSARSSNTEAFF; cdr3_nt: TGCAGTGCTCGTTCCTCTAACACTGAAGCTTTCTTT
d_call: NA; j_call: TRBJ2-5; v_call: TRBV9; clone_size: NA; cdr3_aa: CASSEGNQETQYF; cdr3_nt: TGTGCCAGCAGCGAGGGGAACCAAGAGACCCAGTACTTC
d_call: TRBD2; j_call: TRBJ2-5; v_call: TRBV12-3/TRBV12-4; clone_size: NA; cdr3_aa: CASSVGTSGGPYQETQYF; cdr3_nt: TGTGCCAGCAGTGTAGGGACTAGCGGGGGACCGTACCAAGAGACCCAGTACTTC
d_call: TRBD1; j_call: TRBJ2-7; v_call: TRBV28; clone_size: few; cdr3_aa: CASSFIGDSVPYEQYF; cdr3_nt: TGTGCCAGCAGTTTTATCGGGGACAGCGTCCCCTACGAGCAGTACTTC
d_call: TRBD1; j_call: TRBJ1-4; v_call: TRBV29-1; clone_size: few; cdr3_aa: CSVGQGDHNEKLFF; cdr3_nt: TGCAGCGTGGGACAGGGGGATCATAATGAAAAACTGTTTTTT
d_call: NA; j_call: TRBJ1-2; v_call: TRBV20-1; clone_size: few; cdr3_aa: CSARDQGAYGYTF; cdr3_nt: TGCAGTGCTAGAGACCAGGGTGCCTATGGCTACACCTTC
d_call: TRBD2; j_call: TRBJ2-3; v_call: TRBV4-3; clone_size: few; cdr3_aa: CASSPNSGSLPDTQYF; cdr3_nt: TGCGCCAGCAGCCCCAATAGCGGGAGTTTGCCAGATACGCAGTATTTT